This TCR beta chain derives from a study of OX40 agonist ivuxolimab in advanced cancers. Describing the broader study: Ivuxolimab, which targeted the costimulatory receptor OX40 (CD134), was an agonistic, fully human IgG2 monoclonal antibody. Prior anti-PD-1, anti-PD-L1 or anti-CTLA-4 therapy was permitted, and checkpoint inhibitors had been received by around 39% of dose-escalation patients. Of the 50 or so patients in dose escalation, 19 had hepatocellular carcinoma, about 15 had melanoma, 9 had renal cell carcinoma and 9 had head and neck cancer. The paper covers the monotherapy dose-escalation part of the phase I ivuxolimab trial, which included N of about 51 patients. Intravenous ivuxolimab was administered to patients every 2 weeks at six dose levels: 0.01, 0.1, 0.3, 1.5, 3 and 10 mg/kg. The purpose of peripheral TCRbeta sequencing was to test whether ivuxolimab changed TCR sequence diversity and led to clonal T-cell expansion. Three dose-escalation patients achieved partial responses, one with hepatocellular carcinoma and two with cutaneous melanoma. The dose-escalation cohort was roughly 80% male with a mean age of about 65 years, ranging from about 23 to 85.

Worth noting for this clone: Its antigen remains undetermined. Qualities for individual bases were not recorded, and no much larger clone is one base off.

General study outcomes and caveats: Which antigens the clonally expanded peripheral T cells were specific for was not determined. Low levels of normalized T-cell clonal expansion were also seen in some nonresponding patients. In partial responders in the 0.1-3.0 mg/kg groups, normalized peripheral clonal expansion was found to be among the lowest, especially among CD8+ T cells. After ivuxolimab, expanded clones were on average more numerous among CD8+ T cells than among CD4+ T cells. At doses from 0.1 to 3.0 mg/kg, clonal expansion was seen in both CD4+ and CD8+ blood T cells between baseline and week 6.

Patients with autoimmune disease history or receiving systemic immunosuppression were excluded from the trial. Peripheral blood for TCR sequencing was collected from all dose cohorts at baseline, on cycle 4 day 1, and on cycle 7 day 1. Samples were obtained from an open-label, multicenter, first-in-human phase I dose-escalation trial of ivuxolimab. Adults with locally advanced or metastatic melanoma, renal cell, hepatocellular, or head and neck squamous cell carcinoma were enrolled in the trial. Before TCR sequencing, CD4+ T cells and CD8+ T cells were sorted from peripheral blood as separate populations. V lost 7 bases and J lost 7 bases, and the count of bases not matched to a germline gene is 14. From the germline V gene, CDR1 is SGHRS and CDR2 is YFSETQ. Taken from cysteine to phenylalanine, the CDR3 has 15 residues. The sequence is cut down to CDR3 DNA, 45 bases in frame from base 1. Genomic DNA was isolated from the sorted cells so that the TCRbeta CDR3 region could be sequenced. The immunoSEQ Assay was used to sequence the TCRbeta CDR3 regions. TCRdb re-hosts the immuneACCESS table, in-frame sequences only. Its copies lack some clones; in the studies checked, an unresolved V gene accounts for under half of them, and the cause for the rest is not known. Within this sample are tens of thousands of clones, with roughly 89% of them counted one time only. The ten top clones hold roughly 0.19% of the sample.

The receptor comes from an adult with an advanced solid tumor such as melanoma, head and neck, liver or kidney cancer. This specimen was CD4+ or CD8+ T cells sorted from blood, taken in a trial of the OX40 agonist ivuxolimab. The chain links TRBV5-1 with TRBJ2-1; 7 bases in the junction line up with TRBD2. The DNA sequence is TGCGCCAGCTTCCGAATCCAGGGAGGGAAGAATGAGCAGTTCTTC. The encoded protein is CASFRIQGGKNEQFF.